This T cell receptor beta chain originates from a study of blood T cell repertoires in COVID-19. At the level of the study: Material from acute and convalescent COVID-19 was sourced from the United States, Italy and Spain.

In the original analysis: Cell counts per sample came from amplifying reference gene primers. Assay used: immunoSEQ multiplex PCR; TCRdb lists only in-frame clones, some missing. D and trimming were read from the DNA, whereas the V and J calls and clone size are those reported in that table. The table includes around 620,000 clones, 70% to 90% detected once. Germline-derived CDR1 and CDR2 are SGHTA and FQGTGA. Trimming took off 5 bases at V and 1 base at J, with 11 bases between the two ends. The CDR3 is made up of 15 amino acids. This chain joins TRBV7-3 and TRBJ2-2; tentative D call: TRBD1 (5 bases). The specimen was peripheral blood. The source of this sequence is a woman aged 18-35 years with acute or convalescent COVID-19. The chain's CDR3 is CASSNDGQNTGELFF. CDR3 sequence (DNA): TGTGCCAGCAGCAACGACGGACAGAACACCGGGGAGCTGTTTTTT.